This T cell receptor beta chain emerged from a study of identifying expanded T cells in peripheral blood. Study-wide points: Over approximately two and four weeks, about 15 and 18 clones changed, versus roughly 1.1 between replicates.

Of note for this clone: What it binds is not known.

TCRdb's copy holds only in-frame clones and misses some; the assay was immunoSEQ multiplex PCR. The data show about 50,000 clones, approximately 80% seen once. The germline gives CDR1 SEHNR, CDR2 FQNEAQ (reference sequence). CDR3 length: 15 residues. After removal of 5 bases from V and 2 bases from J, the junction contained 6 bases not matched to a gene. Healthy donors had no documented immune events, such as infections, while sampled. V gene TRBV7-9 combines with J gene TRBJ1-3, with 7 bases identical to TRBD1. The specimen was blood. The TCR sequence derives from a person between 18 and 70 years old in good health. The CDR3 here is CASSPPTGPGNTIYF. CDR3 nucleotides: TGTGCCAGCAGCCCCCCGACAGGGCCTGGAAACACCATATATTTT. Based on the CDR3 plus reference TRBV7-9 and TRBJ1-3, the full variable domain is DTGVSQNPRHKITKRGQNVTFRCDPISEHNRLYWYRQTLGQGPEFLTYFQNEAQLEKSRLLSDRFSAERPKGSFSTLEIQRTEQGDSAMYLCASSPPTGPGNTIYFGEGSWLTVV.